The next 10 T cell receptor beta chains were all read from a single sample in a study of cytomegalovirus exposure and HLA in healthy donors (dated by TCRdb to 2016 to 2017). The library was prepared using the immunoSEQ multiplex PCR assay. For the multiplex PCR, a mixture combining 60 forward primers for TCR Vbeta segments and 13 reverse primers for TCR Jbeta segments was used. The immuneACCESS repertoire file appears here via TCRdb, limited to in-frame rearrangements. These files lack a portion of the clones; in checked studies, under half of the deficit traces to unresolved V genes, and the cause of the others is not known. The sample table lists around 32,000 clones, 35% to 55% of them with a count of one. The ten largest clones capture roughly 2% of the sample. What was sequenced was PBMCs. Receptor source: a woman aged 45-65 years in good health and CMV-seronegative.

V and J are TRBV28 and TRBJ1-4, with 11 bases that match TRBD1. The CDR3 spans 15 residues. In germline, CDR1 is MDHEN, CDR2 SYDVKM. Unmatched junction bases numbered 6, after V lost 5 bases and J lost 7 bases. The CDR3 region is CASSLPGTGGEKLFF. CDR3 DNA sequence: TGTGCCAGCAGTCTCCCCGGGACAGGGGGTGAAAAACTGTTTTTT. Based on the CDR3 plus reference TRBV28 and TRBJ1-4, the full variable domain is DVKVTQSSRYLVKRTGEKVFLECVQDMDHENMFWYRQDPGLGLRLIYFSYDVKMKEKGDIPEGYSVSREKKERFSLILESASTNQTSMYLCASSLPGTGGEKLFFGSGTQLSVL.

This chain links TRBV9 with TRBJ1-4; no clear D gene. The CDR3 extends over 15 amino acids. Germline V gene data show CDR1 as SGDLS and CDR2 as YYNGEE. V was cut by 0 bases and J by 5 bases, with 11 bases left in between. The CDR3 DNA is TGTGCCAGCAGCGTAGATCCGGGGAGCAATGAAAAACTGTTTTTT. Its translation: CASSVDPGSNEKLFF.

The chain is built from TRBV5-1 and TRBJ2-1; maybe TRBD2 (6 bases). CDR1 is SGHRS and CDR2 is YFSETQ in the germline V gene. The V end lost 4 bases, the J end lost 8 bases, and 16 bases lay between the germline ends. The CDR3 spans 14 residues. CDR3 bases: TGCGCCAGCAGCACCGGGACTCCCGGGGATGAGCAGTTCTTC. Translating it yields CASSTGTPGDEQFF.

This clone has only a few counts. The rearrangement joins TRBV5-1 to TRBJ2-1; D is ambiguous. V was pared by 0 bases and J by 0 bases, with 7 bases between. The CDR3 consists of 15 residues. Looked up from germline, CDR1 is SGHRS and CDR2 is YFSETQ. The CDR3 loop is CASSLVSSSYNEQFF. In DNA, the CDR3 is TGCGCCAGCAGCTTGGTTAGTAGCTCCTACAATGAGCAGTTCTTC.

This clone was observed a handful of times. The genes are TRBV9 and TRBJ1-1; 7 nucleotides line up with TRBD1. This CDR3 has 14 amino acids. CDR1 and CDR2 from the germline V gene are SGDLS and YYNGEE. The V and J ends lost 0 bases and 3 bases, in that order; junction bases with no gene match: 2. The CDR3 nucleotides read TGTGCCAGCAGCGTAGTGGGGACAGACACTGAAGCTTTCTTT. Amino acid sequence: CASSVVGTDTEAFF.

V gene TRBV30 combines with J gene TRBJ1-4; D perhaps matches TRBD1 (5 bases). The CDR3 extends over 13 amino acids. The germline V and J ends were trimmed by 6 bases and 8 bases, with 16 bases remaining between them. Germline V gives CDR1 GTSNPN, CDR2 SVGIG (reference sequence). CDR3: CACISQVGEKLFF. CDR3 sequence (DNA): TGTGCCTGTATTTCACAGGTGGGCGAAAAACTGTTTTTT.

This clone was counted only a few times. CDR3 protein: CASSLAWRTEAFF. The CDR3 DNA is TGTGCCAGCAGCTTAGCTTGGAGGACTGAAGCTTTCTTT. The chain recombines TRBV7-9 with TRBJ1-1; the D is unclear. The germline V gene has CDR1 SEHNR and CDR2 FQNEAQ (reference sequence). V was shortened by 0 bases and J by 5 bases, with 7 bases between the two germline ends. The CDR3 sequence is 13 residues long. Supplemented by reference TRBV7-9 and TRBJ1-1, the full variable domain reads DTGVSQNPRHKITKRGQNVTFRCDPISEHNRLYWYRQTLGQGPEFLTYFQNEAQLEKSRLLSDRFSAERPKGSFSTLEIQRTEQGDSAMYLCASSLAWRTEAFFGQGTRLTVV.

The CDR3 is CASSARDRGYRSYNEQFF. For the CDR3, the DNA is TGTGCCAGCAGCGCCCGGGACAGGGGGTATCGCTCCTACAATGAGCAGTTCTTC. The chain joins TRBV11-2 to TRBJ2-1; the match to TRBD1 covers 11 bases. The CDR3 covers 18 residues. The trim removed 5 bases at V and 0 bases at J, leaving 9 bases unmatched. Germline-derived CDR1 and CDR2 are SGHAT and FQNNGV.

This clone was detected only a few times. V is TRBV7-9 and J is TRBJ2-1, with a possible D match to TRBD2 (7 bases). The CDR3 sequence is 14 residues long. The ends were cut back, 8 bases at V and 6 bases at J, with 17 bases in the middle. The V gene's germline CDR1 is SEHNR and CDR2 FQNEAQ (reference sequence). CDR3 sequence reads: CASSYKGGGNEQFF. CDR3 bases: TGTGCCAGCTCCTACAAGGGGGGGGGCAATGAGCAGTTCTTC. The entire variable domain, with the rest obtained from reference TRBV7-9 and TRBJ2-1, is as follows: DTGVSQNPRHKITKRGQNVTFRCDPISEHNRLYWYRQTLGQGPEFLTYFQNEAQLEKSRLLSDRFSAERPKGSFSTLEIQRTEQGDSAMYLCASSYKGGGNEQFFGPGTRLTVL.

This rearrangement joins TRBV28 to TRBJ2-3, with TRBD2 matching 7 bases. Germline-derived CDR1 and CDR2 are MDHEN and SYDVKM. The CDR3 extends over 14 amino acids. The V gene end was trimmed by 1 base and the J gene end by 7 bases; junction bases not matched to a gene: 5. The CDR3 reads CASSLFASGYTQYF. Written as DNA, the CDR3 is TGTGCCAGCAGTTTATTCGCTAGCGGATATACGCAGTATTTT. Complete variable domain (other parts from reference TRBV28 and TRBJ2-3): DVKVTQSSRYLVKRTGEKVFLECVQDMDHENMFWYRQDPGLGLRLIYFSYDVKMKEKGDIPEGYSVSREKKERFSLILESASTNQTSMYLCASSLFASGYTQYFGPGTRLTVL.